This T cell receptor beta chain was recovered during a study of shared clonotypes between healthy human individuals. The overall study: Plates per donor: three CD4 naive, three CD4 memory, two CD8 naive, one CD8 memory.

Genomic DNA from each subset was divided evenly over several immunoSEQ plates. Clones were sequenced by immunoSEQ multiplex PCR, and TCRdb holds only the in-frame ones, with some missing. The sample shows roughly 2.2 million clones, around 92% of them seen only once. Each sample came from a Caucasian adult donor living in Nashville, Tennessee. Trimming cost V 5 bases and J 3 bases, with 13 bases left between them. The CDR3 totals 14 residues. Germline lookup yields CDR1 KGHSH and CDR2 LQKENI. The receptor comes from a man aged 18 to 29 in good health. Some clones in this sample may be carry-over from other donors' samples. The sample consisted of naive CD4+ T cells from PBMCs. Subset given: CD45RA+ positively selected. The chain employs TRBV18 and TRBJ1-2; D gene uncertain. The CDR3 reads CASSEAVVDYGYTF. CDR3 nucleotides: TGTGCCAGCTCAGAGGCCGTAGTAGACTATGGCTACACCTTC.